This TCR beta chain was obtained from a study of blood T cells in healthy people across ages. Germline V gene data show CDR1 as SGDLS and CDR2 as YYNGEE. This CDR3 comprises 15 residues. V lost 0 bases, J lost 7 bases, and 11 bases lay in between. Alongside a J-beta primer mix, a sample-barcoded 5' primer served in a second PCR lasting roughly 6 to 11 cycles. TCRdb re-called the 5' RACE reads through MiXCR, storing one row per CDR3 protein. The data contain about 1.7 million distinct CDR3 sequences, 28% of them singletons. This clonotype was sampled from a woman younger than 45 in good health. Sample: blood. This chain uses TRBV9 with TRBJ1-6; D not certain. DNA for the CDR3: TGTGCCAGCAGCGTAGTCGAGACTGTAAATTCACCCCTCCACTTT. Protein product: CASSVVETVNSPLHF. Based on the CDR3 plus reference TRBV9 and TRBJ1-6, the full variable domain is DSGVTQTPKHLITATGQRVTLRCSPRSGDLSVYWYQQSLDQGLQFLIQYYNGEERAKGNILERFSAQQFPDLHSELNLSSLELGDSALYFCASSVVETVNSPLHFGNGTRLTVT.